This entry lists 28 T cell receptor beta chains sequenced from one sample in a study of early stage breast cancer tumors. The data were produced by immunoSEQ multiplex PCR, yet TCRdb's version contains in-frame clones alone and is incomplete. The sample lists fewer than 70,000 clones, 80% occurring once. The sequencing sample was made of blood. These receptors came from a person aged 35-55 years with breast cancer.

Only a few counts were recorded for this clone. The sample carries other DNA sequences with the same CDR3. The rearrangement links TRBV10-3 to TRBJ1-5; D gene ambiguous. Germline lookup yields CDR1 ENHRY and CDR2 SYGVKD. The germline V and J ends were trimmed by 2 bases and 4 bases, with 3 bases remaining between them. CDR3 size: 12 residues. The CDR3 DNA reads TGTGCCATCAGTGAGACTAATCAGCCCCAGCATTTT. Translation gives CAISETNQPQHF.

V gene TRBV11-2 combines with J gene TRBJ2-5; 13 bases fit TRBD2. The V gene's germline CDR1 is SGHAT and CDR2 FQNNGV. V shed 6 bases, J shed 5 bases, and the junction held 9 bases outside the gene matches. There are 16 residues in the CDR3. CDR3 in amino acids: CASSPSGTSGTETQYF. CDR3 coding DNA: TGTGCCAGCAGTCCCTCCGGGACTAGCGGGACCGAGACCCAGTACTTC.

The chain couples TRBV5-1 to TRBJ1-1, with D possibly being TRBD1 (6 bases). The CDR3 is 13 residues long. The germline V gene has CDR1 SGHRS and CDR2 YFSETQ. With 6 bases removed from V and 4 bases from J, the gap between germline ends came to 13 bases. CDR3 residues: CASKPTGSTEAFF. The DNA for the CDR3 is TGCGCCAGCAAACCAACAGGGAGCACTGAAGCTTTCTTT.

The J gene is TRBJ2-7, the V gene TRBV6-1; D ambiguous. This CDR3 is built from 15 residues. CDR1 and CDR2 (germline): MNHNS, SASEGT. V was shortened by 4 bases and J by 2 bases, with 15 bases between the two germline ends. The CDR3 reads CASSVARAATYEQYF. CDR3 DNA: TGTGCCAGCAGTGTTGCCCGGGCAGCCACCTACGAGCAGTACTTC.

The rearrangement joins TRBV6-1 to TRBJ2-7; D uncertain. Trimming cost V 2 bases and J 2 bases, with 7 bases left between them. In germline, CDR1 is MNHNS, CDR2 SASEGT. This CDR3 spans 13 amino acids. Here the CDR3 DNA reads TGTGCCAGCAGTGAAAGGGCAGCCTACGAGCAGTACTTC. Encoded protein: CASSERAAYEQYF.

The J gene is TRBJ2-7, the V gene TRBV5-5; D possibly corresponds to TRBD2 (6 bases). Germline CDR1 and CDR2: SGHKS and YYEKEE (reference sequence). The CDR3 has 17 residues. The V end was cut by 0 bases, the J end by 0 bases, with 16 bases between. CDR3 sequence reads: CASSLGSGNPFSYEQYF. DNA of the CDR3: TGTGCCAGCAGCTTGGGTAGCGGAAACCCCTTCTCCTACGAGCAGTACTTC. The complete variable domain, with remaining parts taken from reference TRBV5-5 and TRBJ2-7, reads DAGVTQSPTHLIKTRGQQVTLRCSPISGHKSVSWYQQVLGQGPQFIFQYYEKEERGRGNFPDRFSARQFPNYSSELNVNALLLGDSALYLCASSLGSGNPFSYEQYFGPGTRLTVT.

V gene TRBV28 combines with J gene TRBJ1-2, with unresolved D. This CDR3 spans 13 amino acids. The germline V gene has CDR1 MDHEN and CDR2 SYDVKM. The ends were cut back, 8 bases at V and 8 bases at J, with 18 bases in the middle. The CDR3 bases are TGTGCCAGCCTTTTTTCGGAGACCTTAGGCTACACCTTC. This codes for CASLFSETLGYTF.

The chain recombines TRBV9 with TRBJ2-1, with D maybe TRBD2 (6 bases). This CDR3 comprises 15 residues. The germline V gene encodes CDR1 SGDLS and CDR2 YYNGEE. V was clipped by 4 bases and J by 9 bases, with 20 bases between them. The CDR3 DNA sequence: TGTGCCAGCAGCCCCGGGAGCGGGTCCCAACCTGAGCAGTTCTTC. Translation: CASSPGSGSQPEQFF. The entire variable domain, with the rest obtained from reference TRBV9 and TRBJ2-1, is as follows: DSGVTQTPKHLITATGQRVTLRCSPRSGDLSVYWYQQSLDQGLQFLIQYYNGEERAKGNILERFSAQQFPDLHSELNLSSLELGDSALYFCASSPGSGSQPEQFFGPGTRLTVL.

This clone turned up a few times. The CDR3 DNA sequence: TGTGCCAGCAGTCTTCAGAGTCAGCCCCAGCATTTT. This encodes CASSLQSQPQHF. V is TRBV2 and J is TRBJ1-5, with D hard to call. The germline V gene encodes CDR1 SNHLY and CDR2 FYNNEI. Trimming removed 5 bases at V and 6 bases at J, with 8 bases between. CDR3 length: 12 residues.

The rearrangement joins TRBV29-1 to TRBJ2-2; D might be TRBD2 (6 bases). The CDR3 sequence is 12 residues long. Germline V CDR1 and CDR2: SQVTM, ANQGSEA. Trimming shortened V by 4 bases and J by 7 bases, and 10 bases separated the two germline ends. The CDR3 nucleotides are TGCAGCGTTGGCCGGGGGAGCGGGGAGCTGTTTTTT. It yields the protein CSVGRGSGELFF.

The chain has TRBV5-4 and TRBJ2-7; 8 bases match TRBD1. Germline V lookup: CDR1 SGHNT, CDR2 YYREEE (reference sequence). The CDR3 sequence is 15 residues long. With V trimmed by 4 bases and J by 0 bases, 6 bases remained unmatched. CDR3 loop: CASSPGQGFSYEQYF. The CDR3 DNA is TGTGCCAGCAGCCCCGGACAGGGATTCTCCTACGAGCAGTACTTC. The variable domain in full, with the rest retrieved from reference TRBV5-4 and TRBJ2-7, is ETGVTQSPTHLIKTRGQQVTLRCSSQSGHNTVSWYQQALGQGPQFIFQYYREEENGRGNFPPRFSGLQFPNYSSELNVNALELDDSALYLCASSPGQGFSYEQYFGPGTRLTVT.

V is TRBV5-4 and J is TRBJ1-1, with unresolved D. Deletions cut 4 bases from V and 7 bases from J, with 11 bases between. The CDR3 totals 12 residues. CDR1 and CDR2 from the germline V gene are SGHNT and YYREEE (reference sequence). The CDR3 nucleotides read TGTGCCAGCAGCGAGAGAGGGCTTGAAGCTTTCTTT. Encoded protein: CASSERGLEAFF. Drawing the rest from reference TRBV5-4 and TRBJ1-1, the complete variable domain is ETGVTQSPTHLIKTRGQQVTLRCSSQSGHNTVSWYQQALGQGPQFIFQYYREEENGRGNFPPRFSGLQFPNYSSELNVNALELDDSALYLCASSERGLEAFFGQGTRLTVV.

The V and J genes are TRBV6-1 and TRBJ1-1, with a possible D match to TRBD1 (6 bases). CDR3 size: 13 residues. Per germline, CDR1 MNHNS and CDR2 SASEGT. Trimming took 4 bases from V and 1 from J, leaving 7 bases between them. CDR3 protein: CASSGQENTEAFF. The CDR3 DNA is TGTGCCAGCAGTGGACAGGAGAACACTGAAGCTTTCTTT.

The rearrangement joins TRBV15 to TRBJ1-2, with TRBD1 matching 8 bases. The trim removed 0 bases at V and 7 bases at J, leaving 7 bases unmatched. The CDR3 is 15 amino acids. CDR1 is LNHNV, CDR2 YYDKDF, per germline (reference sequence). CDR3 residues: CATSRDGQGRVGYTF. CDR3 DNA sequence: TGTGCCACCAGCAGAGACGGACAGGGCCGCGTTGGCTACACCTTC.

In its sample, this clone was seen a few times. The chain recombines TRBV4-2 with TRBJ2-7; D is possibly TRBD1 (5 bases). V lost 3 bases, J lost 2 bases, and 5 bases lay in between. This CDR3 comprises 12 residues. CDR1 LGHNA and CDR2 YNFKEQ come from the germline V gene. CDR3 DNA: TGTGCCAGCAGCCAGGACACCTACGAGCAGTACTTC. Translating gives CASSQDTYEQYF.

The chain has TRBV11-2 and TRBJ2-5; TRBD2 matches at 12 bases. This CDR3 has 16 residues. Germline V gene data show CDR1 as SGHAT and CDR2 as FQNNGV. V shed 3 bases, J shed 6 bases, and the junction held 8 bases outside the gene matches. CDR3 bases: TGTGCCAGCAGCTTGTCGACTAGCGGGAGAGTGAAGACCCAGTACTTC. It yields the protein CASSLSTSGRVKTQYF.

The rearrangement links TRBV11-3 to TRBJ2-3; D remains ambiguous. The CDR3 extends over 12 amino acids. Germline V gene data show CDR1 as SGHNT and CDR2 as YENEEA. V lost 5 bases to trimming and J lost 2 bases, with 5 bases between them. CDR3 amino acids: CASSPNTDTQYF. The CDR3 nucleotides read TGTGCCAGCAGCCCTAACACAGATACGCAGTATTTT.

The gene calls are TRBV7-9 and TRBJ2-5; no reliable D call. The V end lost 3 bases, the J end lost 5 bases, and 16 bases lay between the germline ends. CDR1 is SEHNR and CDR2 is FQNEAQ in the germline V gene (reference sequence). This CDR3 spans 15 amino acids. The CDR3 nucleotides read TGTGCCAGCAGCTTGCCTGTTACAGAAGAGGAGACCCAGTACTTC. Its protein is CASSLPVTEEETQYF.

The chain recombines TRBV28 with TRBJ1-5, with D uncertain. The germline gives CDR1 MDHEN, CDR2 SYDVKM. V was cut by 7 bases and J by 6 bases, with 10 bases left in between. The length of the CDR3 is 12 residues. CDR3 sequence reads: CASTYGSQPQHF. CDR3 bases: TGTGCCAGCACCTATGGGAGTCAGCCCCAGCATTTT.

The rearrangement uses TRBV7-9 and TRBJ2-1; 7 bases fit TRBD1. Trimming removed 5 bases from V and 4 bases from J; junction bases left unmatched: 2. The CDR3 is made up of 13 amino acids. The V gene's germline CDR1 is SEHNR and CDR2 FQNEAQ (reference sequence). This CDR3 is CASSPTGYNEQFF. In nucleotides, the CDR3 is TGTGCCAGCAGCCCGACAGGGTACAATGAGCAGTTCTTC.

The V gene is TRBV2, the J gene TRBJ1-5, with D hard to call. CDR1 is SNHLY and CDR2 is FYNNEI in the germline V gene. This CDR3 region has 13 residues. With 2 bases removed from V and 5 bases from J, the gap between germline ends came to 7 bases. In DNA, the CDR3 is TGTGCCAGCAGTGAACTGAAGGATCAGCCCCAGCATTTT. Translation gives CASSELKDQPQHF.

In regard to this clone: The junction differs from germline at one of its ends, possibly a read error. This chain links TRBV11-2 with TRBJ2-1; a possible D gene is TRBD2 (5 bases). This CDR3 is built from 13 residues. Germline CDR1 and CDR2: SGHAT and FQNNGV. The CDR3 protein is CASSLDLVREHFF. The CDR3 DNA follows: TGTGCCAGCAGCTTAGATCTGGTGAGGGAGCACTTCTTC.

The rearrangement links TRBV6-1 to TRBJ1-1; no clear D gene. Germline loops: CDR1 MNHNS, CDR2 SASEGT. This CDR3 region has 15 residues. Trimming pared 1 base from V and 1 base from J, leaving 10 bases between. The CDR3 bases are TGTGCCAGCAGTGAAGGGGAGCGGAGGAACACTGAAGCTTTCTTT. It codes for CASSEGERRNTEAFF.

The chain's CDR3 is CASSLGQGWETQYF. The CDR3 DNA reads as TGTGCCAGCTCACTCGGACAGGGGTGGGAGACCCAGTACTTC. The chain employs TRBV18 and TRBJ2-5; TRBD1 agrees at 9 bases. This CDR3 spans 14 amino acids. The V segment lost 4 bases and the J segment 5 bases; nucleotides outside the gene matches: 5. Per the germline V gene, CDR1 is KGHSH and CDR2 is LQKENI.

This chain links TRBV11-2 with TRBJ1-4; D is unclear. Looked up from germline, CDR1 is SGHAT and CDR2 is FQNNGV. The CDR3 loop spans 15 amino acids. With 6 bases removed from V and 1 base from J, the gap between germline ends came to 12 bases. The CDR3: CASRQTGRTNEKLFF. The CDR3 DNA reads TGTGCCAGCAGACAAACGGGTAGAACTAATGAAAAACTGTTTTTT. The full variable domain, completed using reference TRBV11-2 and TRBJ1-4, is EAGVAQSPRYKIIEKRQSVAFWCNPISGHATLYWYQQILGQGPKLLIQFQNNGVVDDSQLPKDRFSAERLKGVDSTLKIQPAKLEDSAVYLCASRQTGRTNEKLFFGSGTQLSVL.

The chain joins TRBV9 to TRBJ1-3; D gene ambiguous. CDR1 SGDLS and CDR2 YYNGEE come from the germline V gene. V was pared by 1 base and J by 1 base, with 3 bases between. CDR3 length: 13 amino acids. CDR3 residues: CASSVKSGNTIYF. DNA of the CDR3: TGTGCCAGCAGCGTAAAATCTGGAAACACCATATATTTT.

The J gene is TRBJ2-2, the V gene TRBV11-2; no reliable D call. Germline V gene sequence: CDR1 SGHAT, CDR2 FQNNGV. The CDR3 is 12 residues long. V lost 5 bases and J lost 6, with 7 bases in between. DNA of the CDR3: TGTGCCAGCAGCGCTTTGGCCGGGGAGCTGTTTTTT. It yields the protein CASSALAGELFF.

V gene TRBV14 combines with J gene TRBJ1-1; D is possibly TRBD1 (5 bases). Germline loops: CDR1 SGHDN, CDR2 FVKESK. This CDR3 comprises 15 residues. V lost 0 bases, J lost 10 bases, and 18 bases lay in between. The CDR3 here is CASSQDRTQGLGAFF. Written as DNA, the CDR3 is TGTGCCAGCAGCCAAGATCGGACTCAGGGCTTAGGAGCTTTCTTT.